Listed below are T cell receptor beta chains from one sample, sequenced in a study of response to subunit inactivated influenza vaccine. Each CDR3 protein is one row after TCRdb ran MiXCR on the RT-PCR reads. The data show more than 400,000 distinct CDR3 sequences, roughly 7.6% seen once. The material was PBMCs from blood, obtained 23 to 25 months after vaccination. The receptors originated from a man aged 50 to 69 who received an inactivated influenza vaccine. Both conserved end residues are part of each CDR3. Each record gives: J gene, clone size, D gene, V gene, CDR3 protein, CDR3 DNA. The D gene is left open where the match is weak. A row's size may be missing; if present it is once, few, many or a size class.

j_gene: TRBJ2-3
abundance: few
d_gene: TRBD2
v_gene: TRBV5-1
CDR3aa: CASSPVPASGGADTQYF
CDR3nt: TGCGCCAGCAGCCCCGTACCCGCTAGCGGGGGGGCAGATACGCAGTATTTT

j_gene: TRBJ2-3
abundance: many
d_gene: -
v_gene: TRBV3-1
CDR3aa: CASSQYLSFTDTQYF
CDR3nt: TGTGCCAGCAGCCAGTACCTCTCCTTCACAGATACGCAGTATTTT

j_gene: TRBJ1-1
abundance: many
d_gene: -
v_gene: TRBV5-1
CDR3aa: CASSQDSVNTEAFF
CDR3nt: TGCGCCAGCAGTCAGGACAGCGTGAACACTGAAGCTTTCTTT

j_gene: TRBJ1-1
abundance: few
d_gene: -
v_gene: TRBV5-1
CDR3aa: CASSLEGPTEAFF
CDR3nt: TGCGCCAGCAGCTTGGAGGGACCGACTGAAGCTTTCTTT

j_gene: TRBJ2-3
abundance: -
d_gene: TRBD1
v_gene: TRBV5-6
CDR3aa: CASSLPGQGTTDTQYF
CDR3nt: TGTGCCAGCAGCTTACCGGGACAGGGGACCACAGATACGCAGTATTTT

j_gene: TRBJ2-7
abundance: many
d_gene: TRBD1
v_gene: TRBV20-1
CDR3aa: CSAIDRDSSYEQYF
CDR3nt: TGCAGTGCGATCGACAGGGACAGTAGCTACGAGCAGTACTTC

j_gene: TRBJ1-2
abundance: -
d_gene: TRBD1
v_gene: TRBV11-2
CDR3aa: CASSPTPQGAQGYTF
CDR3nt: TGTGCCAGCAGTCCCACCCCACAGGGGGCTCAGGGCTACACCTTC

j_gene: TRBJ2-1
abundance: many
d_gene: TRBD2
v_gene: TRBV4-1
CDR3aa: CASSQVGRDEQFF
CDR3nt: TGCGCCAGCAGCCAAGTAGGGAGGGATGAGCAGTTCTTC

j_gene: TRBJ2-1
abundance: few
d_gene: -
v_gene: TRBV3-1
CDR3aa: CASSQQEAFLSYNEQFF
CDR3nt: TGTGCCAGCAGTCAGCAAGAAGCGTTCCTCTCCTACAATGAGCAGTTCTTC

j_gene: TRBJ2-7
abundance: -
d_gene: -
v_gene: TRBV25-1
CDR3aa: CASSASGGEPEQYF
CDR3nt: TGTGCCAGCAGTGCCTCAGGAGGGGAACCCGAGCAGTACTTC

j_gene: TRBJ2-3
abundance: many
d_gene: -
v_gene: TRBV20-1
CDR3aa: CSAREGGSSTDTQYF
CDR3nt: TGCAGTGCTAGAGAGGGCGGATCTAGCACAGATACGCAGTATTTT

j_gene: TRBJ2-5
abundance: few
d_gene: -
v_gene: TRBV5-1
CDR3aa: CASSLGVAGIGETQYF
CDR3nt: TGCGCCAGCAGCTTGGGAGTCGCGGGGATCGGAGAGACCCAGTACTTC

j_gene: TRBJ1-1
abundance: many
d_gene: -
v_gene: TRBV20-1
CDR3aa: CSVGRSTEAFF
CDR3nt: TGCAGTGTAGGCCGGAGCACTGAAGCTTTCTTT

j_gene: TRBJ2-5
abundance: -
d_gene: -
v_gene: TRBV6-1
CDR3aa: CASSGTYQETQNF
CDR3nt: TGTGCCAGCAGTGGGACTTACCAAGAGACCCAGAACTTC

j_gene: TRBJ2-2
abundance: few
d_gene: -
v_gene: TRBV7-8
CDR3aa: CASSPRREVVNTGELFF
CDR3nt: TGTGCCAGCAGCCCCCGGAGGGAGGTCGTGAACACCGGGGAGCTGTTTTTT

j_gene: TRBJ2-4
abundance: once
d_gene: TRBD1
v_gene: TRBV2
CDR3aa: CASSEGRGRGRERYF
CDR3nt: TGTGCCAGCAGTGAAGGGAGGGGCAGGGGGCGCGAACGGTACTTC

j_gene: TRBJ2-1
abundance: -
d_gene: TRBD1
v_gene: TRBV7-8
CDR3aa: CASSSPGQGNSEQFF
CDR3nt: TGTGCCAGCAGCTCCCCGGGACAGGGGAACAGTGAGCAGTTCTTC

j_gene: TRBJ2-2
abundance: -
d_gene: TRBD2
v_gene: TRBV5-1
CDR3aa: CASSHGLAGLAGELFF
CDR3nt: TGCGCCAGCAGCCACGGACTAGCGGGGTTGGCCGGGGAGCTGTTTTTT

j_gene: TRBJ2-3
abundance: few
d_gene: -
v_gene: TRBV6-1
CDR3aa: CASSQDRVDTQYF
CDR3nt: TGTGCCAGCAGTCAGGACCGGGTAGATACGCAGTATTTT

j_gene: TRBJ2-7
abundance: few
d_gene: TRBD2
v_gene: TRBV28
CDR3aa: CASRRREVPEQYF
CDR3nt: TGTGCCAGCAGGCGGCGGGAGGTACCCGAGCAGTACTTC

j_gene: TRBJ1-5
abundance: -
d_gene: TRBD1
v_gene: TRBV20-1
CDR3aa: CSATTGQGSNQPQHF
CDR3nt: TGCAGTGCCACCACAGGACAGGGGAGTAATCAGCCCCAGCATTTT

j_gene: TRBJ1-2
abundance: few
d_gene: TRBD1
v_gene: TRBV3-1
CDR3aa: CASSPTTGRYGYTF
CDR3nt: TGTGCCAGCAGTCCAACGACAGGGCGCTATGGCTACACCTTC

j_gene: TRBJ2-7
abundance: many
d_gene: TRBD2
v_gene: TRBV5-1
CDR3aa: CASSLGLGTSGSIYEQYF
CDR3nt: TGCGCCAGCAGCTTGGGGCTTGGGACTAGCGGGAGTATCTACGAGCAGTACTTC

j_gene: TRBJ1-5
abundance: few
d_gene: TRBD1
v_gene: TRBV6-5
CDR3aa: CASSYLDRGPQHF
CDR3nt: TGTGCCAGCAGTTACTTGGACAGGGGACCCCAGCATTTT

j_gene: TRBJ1-5
abundance: once
d_gene: -
v_gene: TRBV10-3
CDR3aa: CAISESRGISNQPQHF
CDR3nt: TGTGCCATCAGTGAGTCAAGGGGTATAAGCAATCAGCCCCAGCATTTT

j_gene: TRBJ2-1
abundance: -
d_gene: TRBD2
v_gene: TRBV20-1
CDR3aa: CSASGRAGNEQFF
CDR3nt: TGCAGTGCTAGTGGGAGGGCGGGGAATGAGCAGTTCTTC

j_gene: TRBJ2-3
abundance: few
d_gene: TRBD2
v_gene: TRBV7-3
CDR3aa: CASSLSRGSADTQYF
CDR3nt: TGTGCCAGCAGCTTAAGTCGCGGGAGCGCAGATACGCAGTATTTT

j_gene: TRBJ2-7
abundance: many
d_gene: -
v_gene: TRBV4-3
CDR3aa: CASSQASGGIREQYF
CDR3nt: TGCGCCAGCAGCCAAGCTTCGGGGGGCATTCGCGAGCAGTACTTC

j_gene: TRBJ2-1
abundance: many
d_gene: TRBD1
v_gene: TRBV12-3/TRBV12-4
CDR3aa: CASSLAKIWDRELNEQFF
CDR3nt: TGTGCCAGCAGTTTAGCGAAAATCTGGGACAGGGAATTGAATGAGCAGTTCTTC

j_gene: TRBJ2-1
abundance: many
d_gene: -
v_gene: TRBV20-1
CDR3aa: CSAPRTEDYNEQFF
CDR3nt: TGCAGTGCCCCTAGGACCGAGGACTACAATGAGCAGTTCTTC

j_gene: TRBJ2-7
abundance: few
d_gene: -
v_gene: TRBV7-2
CDR3aa: CASSLTSEQYF
CDR3nt: TGTGCCAGCAGCTTAACCAGCGAGCAGTACTTC

j_gene: TRBJ1-2
abundance: few
d_gene: -
v_gene: TRBV6-1
CDR3aa: CASRDINYGYTF
CDR3nt: TGTGCCAGCAGGGACATCAACTATGGCTACACCTTC

j_gene: TRBJ2-2
abundance: -
d_gene: -
v_gene: TRBV6-5
CDR3aa: CASSYSIRGGLFF
CDR3nt: TGTGCCAGCAGTTACTCTATCCGAGGGGGGCTGTTTTTT

j_gene: TRBJ2-7
abundance: -
d_gene: TRBD2
v_gene: TRBV20-1
CDR3aa: CSARELSSASGNYEQYF
CDR3nt: TGCAGTGCTAGAGAATTGTCTAGTGCTAGCGGGAACTACGAGCAGTACTTC

j_gene: TRBJ2-7
abundance: many
d_gene: -
v_gene: TRBV12-3/TRBV12-4
CDR3aa: CASSFSGLGEQYF
CDR3nt: TGTGCCAGCAGTTTTTCAGGGCTCGGCGAGCAGTACTTC

j_gene: TRBJ2-7
abundance: few
d_gene: -
v_gene: TRBV19
CDR3aa: CASSLQGGLSYEQYF
CDR3nt: TGTGCCAGCTCACTCCAGGGGGGTTTATCCTACGAGCAGTACTTC

j_gene: TRBJ2-1
abundance: many
d_gene: -
v_gene: TRBV28
CDR3aa: CASTTVGGWDEQFF
CDR3nt: TGTGCCAGCACCACCGTCGGGGGATGGGATGAGCAGTTCTTC

j_gene: TRBJ2-5
abundance: -
d_gene: -
v_gene: TRBV20-1
CDR3aa: CSAQDMVETQYF
CDR3nt: TGCAGTGCTCAGGACATGGTGGAGACCCAGTACTTC

j_gene: TRBJ1-2
abundance: many
d_gene: TRBD1
v_gene: TRBV29-1
CDR3aa: CSVAGGSYGYTF
CDR3nt: TGCAGCGTAGCAGGGGGCAGCTATGGCTACACCTTC

j_gene: TRBJ2-1
abundance: -
d_gene: -
v_gene: TRBV5-1
CDR3aa: CASSFSGGYEFF
CDR3nt: TGCGCCAGCAGCTTTTCAGGGGGGTACGAGTTCTTC

j_gene: TRBJ2-7
abundance: many
d_gene: TRBD1
v_gene: TRBV7-2
CDR3aa: CASSLGTGVGYEQYF
CDR3nt: TGTGCCAGCAGCTTGGGGACAGGTGTCGGATACGAGCAGTACTTC

j_gene: TRBJ2-2
abundance: -
d_gene: TRBD2
v_gene: TRBV9
CDR3aa: CASSVGGRAAGELFF
CDR3nt: TGTGCCAGCAGCGTAGGCGGGAGGGCCGCCGGGGAGCTGTTTTTT

j_gene: TRBJ2-7
abundance: many
d_gene: -
v_gene: TRBV7-2
CDR3aa: CASSTWRDEQYF
CDR3nt: TGTGCCAGCAGCACCTGGCGGGACGAGCAGTACTTC

j_gene: TRBJ2-3
abundance: many
d_gene: TRBD1
v_gene: TRBV6-5
CDR3aa: CASSYRGQGAFRDTQYF
CDR3nt: TGTGCCAGCAGTTACCGAGGACAGGGGGCCTTTAGAGATACGCAGTATTTT

j_gene: TRBJ2-3
abundance: -
d_gene: TRBD1
v_gene: TRBV20-1
CDR3aa: CSAQPGQGVLYF
CDR3nt: TGCAGTGCCCAGCCCGGACAGGGGGTTTTGTATTTT

j_gene: TRBJ2-6
abundance: few
d_gene: TRBD1
v_gene: TRBV20-1
CDR3aa: CSAMTGLTGANVLTF
CDR3nt: TGCAGTGCAATGACAGGGCTGACTGGGGCCAACGTCCTGACTTTC

j_gene: TRBJ1-6
abundance: -
d_gene: -
v_gene: TRBV5-6
CDR3aa: CASNHAGSSSYNSPLHF
CDR3nt: TGTGCCAGCAACCATGCCGGTTCAAGCTCCTATAATTCACCCCTCCACTTT

j_gene: TRBJ2-1
abundance: many
d_gene: TRBD2
v_gene: TRBV7-9
CDR3aa: CASSPGLAPYNEQFF
CDR3nt: TGTGCCAGCAGCCCGGGACTAGCGCCCTACAATGAGCAGTTCTTC

j_gene: TRBJ1-1
abundance: -
d_gene: -
v_gene: TRBV29-1
CDR3aa: CSVEIYTEAFF
CDR3nt: TGCAGCGTTGAAATCTACACTGAAGCTTTCTTT

j_gene: TRBJ2-3
abundance: many
d_gene: TRBD2
v_gene: TRBV5-1
CDR3aa: CASSETGGRFTDTQYF
CDR3nt: TGCGCCAGCAGCGAGACAGGCGGGAGGTTTACAGATACGCAGTATTTT

j_gene: TRBJ2-7
abundance: many
d_gene: -
v_gene: TRBV3-1
CDR3aa: CASSHPKDEQYF
CDR3nt: TGTGCCAGCAGCCACCCTAAGGACGAGCAGTACTTC

j_gene: TRBJ2-7
abundance: -
d_gene: -
v_gene: TRBV5-1
CDR3aa: CASSSGDSRYEQYF
CDR3nt: TGCGCCAGCAGCTCGGGGGACAGCCGCTACGAGCAGTACTTC

j_gene: TRBJ2-1
abundance: few
d_gene: -
v_gene: TRBV11-2
CDR3aa: CASSLKGGTYNEQFF
CDR3nt: TGTGCCAGCAGCTTAAAGGGGGGCACATACAATGAGCAGTTCTTC

j_gene: TRBJ1-3
abundance: few
d_gene: -
v_gene: TRBV28
CDR3aa: CASSLGVRTAGNTIYF
CDR3nt: TGTGCCAGCAGTCTGGGGGTAAGGACTGCTGGAAACACCATATATTTT